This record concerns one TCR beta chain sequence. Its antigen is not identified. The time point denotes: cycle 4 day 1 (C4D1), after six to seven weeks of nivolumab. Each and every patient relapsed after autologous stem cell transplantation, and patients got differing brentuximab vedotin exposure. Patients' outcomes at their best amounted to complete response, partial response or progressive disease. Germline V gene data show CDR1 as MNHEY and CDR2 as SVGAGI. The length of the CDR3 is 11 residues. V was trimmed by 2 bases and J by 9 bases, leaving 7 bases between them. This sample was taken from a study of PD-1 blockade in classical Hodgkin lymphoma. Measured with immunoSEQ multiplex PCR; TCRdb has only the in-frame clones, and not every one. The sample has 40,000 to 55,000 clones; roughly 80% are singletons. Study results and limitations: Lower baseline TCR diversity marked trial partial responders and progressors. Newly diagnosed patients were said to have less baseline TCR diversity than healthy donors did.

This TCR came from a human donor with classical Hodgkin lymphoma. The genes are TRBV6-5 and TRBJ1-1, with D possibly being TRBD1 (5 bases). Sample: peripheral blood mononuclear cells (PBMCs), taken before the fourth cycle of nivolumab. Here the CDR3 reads CASSYGGQAFF. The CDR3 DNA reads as TGTGCCAGCAGTTACGGGGGACAAGCTTTCTTT.